This T cell receptor (beta chain) was captured by sequencing in a study of T cells in Graves' hyperthyroidism and ophthalmopathy. Trimming took 4 bases from V and 6 from J; bases not matched to a gene: 4. CDR3 length: 14 residues. Germline CDR1 is SGHKS and CDR2 is YYEKEE (reference sequence). RNA transcripts served as the template for amplifying TCR beta CDR3 regions. HTBI primers were used for first-round RT-PCR of the TCR CDR3. TCRdb re-called the multiplex PCR reads through MiXCR, storing one row per CDR3 protein. The profile shows fewer than 700,000 distinct CDR3 sequences, 16% of them singletons. This clonotype has a count of ten or more.

Sequenced sample: blood. The genes are TRBV5-5 and TRBJ2-2; TRBD2 matches at 9 bases. This TCR was sampled from a woman aged 25 to 39 with Graves' hyperthyroidism. CDR3 sequence reads: CASSPGLASGELFF. In nucleotides, the CDR3 is TGTGCCAGCAGCCCGGGACTAGCATCCGGGGAGCTGTTTTTT. Based on the CDR3 plus reference TRBV5-5 and TRBJ2-2, the full variable domain is DAGVTQSPTHLIKTRGQQVTLRCSPISGHKSVSWYQQVLGQGPQFIFQYYEKEERGRGNFPDRFSARQFPNYSSELNVNALLLGDSALYLCASSPGLASGELFFGEGSRLTVL.